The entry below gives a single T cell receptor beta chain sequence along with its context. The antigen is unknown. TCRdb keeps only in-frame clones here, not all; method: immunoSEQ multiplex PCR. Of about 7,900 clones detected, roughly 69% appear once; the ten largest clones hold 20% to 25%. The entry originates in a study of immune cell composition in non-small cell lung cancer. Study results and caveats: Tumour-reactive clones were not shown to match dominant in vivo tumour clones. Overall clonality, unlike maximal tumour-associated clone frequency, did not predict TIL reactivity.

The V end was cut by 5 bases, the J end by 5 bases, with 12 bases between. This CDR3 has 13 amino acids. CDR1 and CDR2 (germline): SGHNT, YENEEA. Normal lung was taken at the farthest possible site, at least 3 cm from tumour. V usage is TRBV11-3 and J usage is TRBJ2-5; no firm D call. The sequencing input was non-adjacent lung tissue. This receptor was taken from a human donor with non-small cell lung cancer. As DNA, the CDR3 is TGTGCCAGCAGCCCCCCCAGTCTGGAGACCCAGTACTTC. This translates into CASSPPSLETQYF.